The T cell receptor beta chain described here comes from a study of blood T cell repertoires in COVID-19. TCRdb keeps only in-frame clones here, not all; method: immunoSEQ multiplex PCR. The sample includes 150,000 to 200,000 clones, around 72% of them seen just once. The CDR3 extends over 12 amino acids. V dropped 5 bases and J dropped 4 bases, with 8 bases sitting between them. Per germline, CDR1 MDHEN and CDR2 SYDVKM. J is TRBJ1-1 and V is TRBV28; D might be TRBD1 (5 bases). The sequenced material came from peripheral blood. The source of this sequence is a woman older than 75 with acute or convalescent COVID-19. Here the CDR3 DNA reads TGTGCCAGCAGTGGGGGAGGCACTGAAGCTTTCTTT. As protein: CASSGGGTEAFF.